The T cell receptor (beta chain) under discussion was sequenced for a study of memory CD4+ T cells and cytomegalovirus serostatus. Trimming removed 6 bases from V and 7 bases from J; junction bases left unmatched: 12. CDR1 LNHDA and CDR2 SQIVND come from the germline V gene (reference sequence). The CDR3 totals 18 residues. Single viable CD3+CD4+CD8-CD45RO+ cells were sorted as the memory CD4+ T cells. Assay: immunoSEQ multiplex PCR; the TCRdb copy retains only in-frame clones and omits some. The sample includes around 45,000 clones, 76% of them seen just once. V usage is TRBV19 and J usage is TRBJ2-1; 16 nucleotides agree with TRBD2. The TCR comes from an adult in good health and CMV-seronegative. Sequencing was performed on memory CD4+ T cells from blood. CDR3 sequence reads: CASRGFWTGLAGGNEQFF. CDR3 nucleotide sequence: TGTGCCAGTAGAGGGTTCTGGACGGGACTAGCGGGAGGGAATGAGCAGTTCTTC.